A selection of T cell receptor beta chains follows, all from one sample in a study of shared clonotypes between healthy human individuals. Here immunoSEQ multiplex PCR was the method, and the copy in TCRdb shows in-frame clones only, minus some. The sample lists some 2,500,000 clones; around 90% were seen once. What was sequenced was naive CD4+ T cells from PBMCs. The origin of the receptors is a man younger than 35 in good health. Some clones in this sample may be carry-over from other donors' samples. Each CDR3 is given with its conserved first and last residue. The D gene is left open where the match is weak. Rows give clone size only sometimes, using once, few, many, or a class for an expanded clone.

D gene	clone size	V gene	J gene	CDR3 DNA	CDR3 protein
TRBD1	-	TRBV7-2	TRBJ1-2	TGTGCCAGCAGCTCGACAGGGGGCGGCTATGGCTACACCTTC	CASSSTGGGYGYTF
-	-	TRBV7-2	TRBJ1-3	TGTGCCAGCAGCTTCAGGACAGAAGGAAACACCATATATTTT	CASSFRTEGNTIYF
-	-	TRBV7-9	TRBJ2-1	TGTGCCAGCAGCTTATACGGGCCGCATGAGCAGTTCTTC	CASSLYGPHEQFF
-	-	TRBV7-9	TRBJ1-5	TGTGCCAGCAGCTTAGCGAACAGGGGCAATCAGCCCCAGCATTTT	CASSLANRGNQPQHF
TRBD1	-	TRBV2	TRBJ2-3	TGTGCCAGCAGTCGGGACAGGGTTACAGATACGCAGTATTTT	CASSRDRVTDTQYF
-	-	TRBV7-2	TRBJ2-2	TGTGCCAGCAGCTCGACCCTAAACCTTAGGACCGGGGAGCTGTTTTTT	CASSSTLNLRTGELFF
-	-	TRBV5-5	TRBJ2-7	TGTGCCAGCAGCCGTGGGGGTCTGTTCTCCTACGAGCAGTACTTC	CASSRGGLFSYEQYF
-	-	TRBV27	TRBJ2-7	TGTGCCAGCAGTCTCAAGGGGGAATGGTACGAGCAGTACTTC	CASSLKGEWYEQYF
TRBD1	-	TRBV5-1	TRBJ2-7	TGCGCCAGCAGCTACAGGGGTCTCGAGCAGTACTTC	CASSYRGLEQYF
-	-	TRBV19	TRBJ1-5	TGTGCCAGTAGCCAAGGGACGGGCTATAGCAATCAGCCCCAGCATTTT	CASSQGTGYSNQPQHF
TRBD1	few	TRBV18	TRBJ2-7	TGTGCCAGCTCACCATGGACAGGGGCCCTCTACGAGCAGTACTTC	CASSPWTGALYEQYF
-	-	TRBV5-6	TRBJ1-1	TGTGCCAGCAGCCCGGGGCTGGGACCGGGGACTGAAGCTTTCTTT	CASSPGLGPGTEAFF
TRBD1	once	TRBV18	TRBJ2-4	TGTGCCAGCTCATCACCCGGGACAGACAAAAACATTCAGTACTTC	CASSSPGTDKNIQYF
TRBD1	-	TRBV11-2	TRBJ2-7	TGTGCCAGCAGCTTCGACCTGACAGGGTCTGACGAGCAGTACTTC	CASSFDLTGSDEQYF
TRBD2	-	TRBV18	TRBJ2-2	TGTGCCAGCTCACCAGAGCGGGATTGGTGGGAGCTGTTTTTT	CASSPERDWWELFF
-	-	TRBV5-1	TRBJ1-1	TGCGCCAGCAGGGAAGGGGACACTGGGTACACTGAAGCTTTCTTT	CASREGDTGYTEAFF
TRBD1	-	TRBV6-4	TRBJ2-5	TGTGCCAGCAGTGATCCCTACGACAGGGGGCTAAGGGGAAAGCAAGAGACCCAGTACTTC	CASSDPYDRGLRGKQETQYF
-	-	TRBV15	TRBJ1-5	TGTGCCACCAGCACAGAACATGGTGCGGTTCAGCCCCAGCATTTT	CATSTEHGAVQPQHF
TRBD1	once	TRBV18	TRBJ1-5	TGTGCCAGCTCACCACCCGGGACAGGGTACAATCAGCCCCAGCATTTT	CASSPPGTGYNQPQHF
TRBD1	-	TRBV28	TRBJ1-5	TGTGCCAGCAGAATCTTTCCCGACCGACAGGGCACTCAGCCCCAGCATTTT	CASRIFPDRQGTQPQHF
TRBD2	-	TRBV28	TRBJ2-5	TGTGCCAGCTCCTGGCTAGCGGGAGGGTTATTCGGAGAGACCCAGTACTTC	CASSWLAGGLFGETQYF
TRBD2	-	TRBV19	TRBJ2-1	TGTGCCAGTAGTATCTATCTAGCGGGGGTTTACAATGAGCAGTTCTTC	CASSIYLAGVYNEQFF
-	-	TRBV5-1	TRBJ2-1	TGCGCCAGCAGCTTAGGGCCGGCCCGGGTTGACGATGAGCAGTTCTTC	CASSLGPARVDDEQFF
TRBD2	once	TRBV10-3	TRBJ2-5	TGTGCCATCAGCGCGGGAGACCAAGAGACCCAGTACTTC	CAISAGDQETQYF
TRBD2	once	TRBV5-3	TRBJ2-7	TGTGCCAGAAGCTTGGAGGGACTAGCGCAACCGGGGCAGTACTTC	CARSLEGLAQPGQYF
TRBD2	-	TRBV10-1	TRBJ2-1	TGCGCCAGCAGTCCTAGACTAGCGCCCCTTGACTACAATGAGCAGTTCTTC	CASSPRLAPLDYNEQFF
-	-	TRBV7-2	TRBJ2-2	TGTGCCAGCAGCCCCACTACGAACACCGGGGAGCTGTTTTTT	CASSPTTNTGELFF
-	-	TRBV5-1	TRBJ2-3	TGCGCCAGCAGCTTGGCAGGTGATACGCAGTATTTT	CASSLAGDTQYF
TRBD1	-	TRBV27	TRBJ2-4	TGTGCCAGCAGTTTAAGGACAGGACAGGACCTAGCCAAAAACATTCAGTACTTC	CASSLRTGQDLAKNIQYF
-	few	TRBV6-5	TRBJ2-1	TGTGCCAGCAGCAACAATGGGGCCTACAATGAGCAGTTCTTC	CASSNNGAYNEQFF
TRBD1	-	TRBV6-1	TRBJ2-7	TGTGCCAGCAGTCAAGATCTTAGACCGGGACAGGCCTACGAGCAGTACTTC	CASSQDLRPGQAYEQYF
TRBD2	-	TRBV28	TRBJ2-1	TGTGCCAGCGTTATGTCGGGAGGCTACAATGAGCAGTTCTTC	CASVMSGGYNEQFF
-	-	TRBV25-1	TRBJ2-1	TGTGCCAGCATGGCCCCATATGTTACCCTCGGGGGGCAGTTCTTC	CASMAPYVTLGGQFF
-	few	TRBV11-2	TRBJ1-1	TGTGCCAGCAGCTTATTAGGCTCTGAAGCTTTCTTT	CASSLLGSEAFF
-	-	TRBV27	TRBJ2-7	TGTGCCAGCAAGTTATACGGGGGTTACGAGCAGTACTTC	CASKLYGGYEQYF
-	-	TRBV28	TRBJ1-2	TGTGCCAGCAGCTCCGGGGGGGTTTACGGCTACACCTTC	CASSSGGVYGYTF
-	-	TRBV5-4	TRBJ2-7	TGTGCCAGCGGACGGAGGAGGGACGCCGAGCAGTACTTC	CASGRRRDAEQYF
TRBD2	-	TRBV7-2	TRBJ2-7	TGTGCCAGCAGCTTAGTCGCGGGAGTTTCCTACGAGCAGTACTTC	CASSLVAGVSYEQYF
TRBD2	-	TRBV28	TRBJ2-2	TGTGCCAGCAGTCTAGGACTAGCGGGAAACACCGGGGAGCTGTTTTTT	CASSLGLAGNTGELFF
-	few	TRBV7-8	TRBJ1-5	TGTGCCAGCAGCTTAGCGGTCAATCAGCCCCAGCATTTT	CASSLAVNQPQHF
-	-	TRBV5-1	TRBJ2-1	TGCGCCAGCAGCTTGGAGGGCAGGGCCAATGAGCAGTTCTTC	CASSLEGRANEQFF
TRBD2	-	TRBV29-1	TRBJ2-5	TGCAGCGTCGGTCCTATAGCGGGAGGGAGGGAGACCCAGTACTTC	CSVGPIAGGRETQYF
-	-	TRBV18	TRBJ2-3	TGTGCCAGCTCACCACCGGAGATACGCACAGATACGCAGTATTTT	CASSPPEIRTDTQYF
-	-	TRBV4-2	TRBJ1-5	TGTGCCAGCAGCCGGAATTGGGACGTCAATCAGCCCCAGCATTTT	CASSRNWDVNQPQHF
-	-	TRBV11-2	TRBJ1-2	TGTGCCAGCAGGGGTTATGGACAGCTCAGCCCTGGCTACACCTTC	CASRGYGQLSPGYTF
TRBD2	-	TRBV28	TRBJ2-3	TGTGCCAGCAGATACCAGGGAGGGTCGCCAGATACGCAGTATTTT	CASRYQGGSPDTQYF
-	-	TRBV19	TRBJ2-1	TGTGCCAGTAGTATGTGGGCTTATGAGCAGTTCTTC	CASSMWAYEQFF
-	-	TRBV7-2	TRBJ2-6	TGTGCCAGCAGCTTAAGGACGGCCACTTCTGGGGCCAACGTCCTGACTTTC	CASSLRTATSGANVLTF
-	-	TRBV5-1	TRBJ2-5	TGCGCCAGCAGCTTGGACCCGGGGACAGAGACCCAGTACTTC	CASSLDPGTETQYF
-	-	TRBV27	TRBJ1-1	TGTGCCAGCAATCCCATGGGGGGGGGTGAAGCTTTCTTT	CASNPMGGGEAFF
TRBD1	-	TRBV4-3	TRBJ2-4	TGCGCCAGCAGCCAGGTGACAGGGGGCACAGGGAACATTCAGTACTTC	CASSQVTGGTGNIQYF
-	-	TRBV7-8	TRBJ1-1	TGTGCCAGCAGCTCAATTGAGGACAGGAACACTGAAGCTTTCTTT	CASSSIEDRNTEAFF
TRBD1	once	TRBV9	TRBJ2-2	TGTGCCAGCAGCGTAGTCGGGACAGGGACCGGGGAGCTGTTTTTT	CASSVVGTGTGELFF